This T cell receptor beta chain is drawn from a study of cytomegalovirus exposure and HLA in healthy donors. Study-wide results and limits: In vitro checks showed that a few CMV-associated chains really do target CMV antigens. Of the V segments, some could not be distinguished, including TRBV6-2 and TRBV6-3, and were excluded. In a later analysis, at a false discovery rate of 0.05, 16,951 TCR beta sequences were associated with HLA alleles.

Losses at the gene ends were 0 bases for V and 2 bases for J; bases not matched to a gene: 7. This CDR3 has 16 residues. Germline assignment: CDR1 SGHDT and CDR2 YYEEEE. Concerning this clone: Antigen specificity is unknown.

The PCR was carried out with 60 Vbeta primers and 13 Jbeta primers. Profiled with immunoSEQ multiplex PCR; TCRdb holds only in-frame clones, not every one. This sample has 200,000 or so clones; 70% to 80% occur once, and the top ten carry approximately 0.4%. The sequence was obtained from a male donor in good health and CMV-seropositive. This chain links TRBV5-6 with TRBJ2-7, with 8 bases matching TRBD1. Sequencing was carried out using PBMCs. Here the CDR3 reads CASSLAGQGGTYEQYF. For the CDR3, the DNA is TGTGCCAGCAGCTTGGCAGGACAGGGTGGGACCTACGAGCAGTACTTC.